A single sample is the source of the 9 T cell receptor beta chains below, sequenced in a study of long-term antiretroviral therapy in people with HIV. Sequencing relied on immunoSEQ assay v3.0, run at survey level. Data came from immunoSEQ multiplex PCR; TCRdb stores just in-frame clones and leaves some out. The sample records under 50,000 clones, about 86% being singletons. Material: unsorted PBMCs, obtained just before starting antiretroviral therapy. The receptors here all came from a woman aged 18-29 years with HIV.

The rearrangement uses TRBV6-1 and TRBJ2-7; no firm D call. V lost 7 bases and J lost 4, with 17 bases in between. The germline V gene encodes CDR1 MNHNS and CDR2 SASEGT. This CDR3 comprises 14 residues. CDR3 bases: TGTGCCAGCAAGTGGTCGGGCTCCTTGTACGAGCAGTACTTC. Translating it yields CASKWSGSLYEQYF.

This chain uses TRBV9 with TRBJ2-1, with TRBD1 as a possible D gene (5 bases). The germline V gene encodes CDR1 SGDLS and CDR2 YYNGEE. This CDR3 spans 13 amino acids. V was clipped by 3 bases and J by 8 bases, with 12 bases between them. CDR3 protein: CASSDKDNYEQFF. The CDR3 DNA reads TGTGCCAGCAGCGACAAGGACAACTATGAGCAGTTCTTC. Full variable domain (missing parts from reference TRBV9 and TRBJ2-1): DSGVTQTPKHLITATGQRVTLRCSPRSGDLSVYWYQQSLDQGLQFLIQYYNGEERAKGNILERFSAQQFPDLHSELNLSSLELGDSALYFCASSDKDNYEQFFGPGTRLTVL.

This rearrangement joins TRBV6-1 to TRBJ2-7; 10 bases fit TRBD2. The germline gives CDR1 MNHNS, CDR2 SASEGT. The trim removed 1 base at V and 6 bases at J, leaving 3 bases unmatched. The CDR3 runs to 14 residues. The CDR3 loop reads CASSEGLAGAEQYF. The CDR3 bases are TGTGCCAGCAGTGAAGGTCTAGCGGGAGCCGAGCAGTACTTC.

The chain uses TRBV11-2 and TRBJ2-3; perhaps D is TRBD1 or TRBD2 (6 bases each). Trimming shortened V by 2 bases and J by 3 bases, and 24 bases separated the two germline ends. CDR1 is SGHAT and CDR2 is FQNNGV in the germline V gene. The CDR3 extends over 19 amino acids. CDR3 sequence: CASSLNSRGMGGGTDTQYF. CDR3 sequence (DNA): TGTGCCAGCAGCTTAAATTCTCGGGGGATGGGGGGCGGTACAGATACGCAGTATTTT.

This sequence joins TRBV7-9 and TRBJ1-1, with D possibly being TRBD1 (6 bases). The CDR3 has 12 residues. Trimming took 2 bases from V and 6 from J, leaving 7 bases between them. Per germline, CDR1 SEHNR and CDR2 FQNEAQ (reference sequence). The CDR3 coding sequence is TGTGCCAGCAGCTTAAAGGGGGCTGAAGCTTTCTTT. Residues: CASSLKGAEAFF.

The chain links TRBV9 to TRBJ2-1, with a weak D call TRBD2 (5 bases). Germline V gives CDR1 SGDLS, CDR2 YYNGEE. The CDR3 is 18 amino acids. Trimming cost V 1 base and J 0 bases, with 17 bases left between them. The CDR3 reads CASSVPSGIGSSYNEQFF. The CDR3 DNA sequence: TGTGCCAGCAGCGTACCTTCCGGGATTGGGAGCTCCTACAATGAGCAGTTCTTC.

The CDR3 reads CASIRDVGGYTF. The CDR3 nucleotides are TGTGCCAGCATTCGGGACGTGGGCGGCTACACCTTC. The chain employs TRBV6-1 and TRBJ1-2; tentative D call: TRBD1 (5 bases). Between the trimmed V and J ends, which lost 7 bases and 8 bases, there was a span of 14 bases. CDR1 is MNHNS, CDR2 SASEGT, per germline. The CDR3 covers 12 residues.

The rearrangement links TRBV9 to TRBJ1-5, with D possibly TRBD1 on 5 matching bases. V was pared by 3 bases and J by 7 bases, with 11 bases between. The CDR3 covers 13 residues. Germline assignment: CDR1 SGDLS and CDR2 YYNGEE. CDR3 loop: CASSGQGTQPQHF. The CDR3 nucleotides are TGTGCCAGCAGCGGGCAGGGAACGCAGCCCCAGCATTTT. Full variable domain (outside the CDR3, taken from reference TRBV9 and TRBJ1-5): DSGVTQTPKHLITATGQRVTLRCSPRSGDLSVYWYQQSLDQGLQFLIQYYNGEERAKGNILERFSAQQFPDLHSELNLSSLELGDSALYFCASSGQGTQPQHFGDGTRLSIL.

The rearrangement links TRBV14 to TRBJ2-3; D possibly corresponds to TRBD2 (6 bases). Germline V gene lookup returns CDR1 SGHDN and CDR2 FVKESK. Trimming shortened V by 4 bases and J by 2 bases, and 19 bases separated the two germline ends. The CDR3 has 17 amino acids. CDR3 in amino acids: CASSPLGGRTFTDTQYF. For the CDR3, the DNA is TGTGCCAGCAGCCCCCTAGGTGGGAGGACCTTCACAGATACGCAGTATTTT.